This T cell receptor (beta chain) originates from a study of blood T cell repertoires in COVID-19. CDR3 length: 14 residues. Trimming cost V 5 bases and J 0 bases, with 8 bases left between them. From germline, CDR1 is SGHTA and CDR2 FQGTGA. Profiling relied on immunoSEQ multiplex PCR, and the TCRdb table lists in-frame clones only, not all of them. The sample has over 110,000 clones, 79% seen once. The receptor comes from a man between 60 and 70 years old with acute or convalescent COVID-19. The specimen sequenced was peripheral blood. The chain combines TRBV7-3 with TRBJ1-3; D is undetermined. This CDR3 is CASSAPSSGNTIYF. CDR3 DNA: TGTGCCAGCAGCGCTCCTAGCTCTGGAAACACCATATATTTT.